The present entry profiles one TCR beta chain with its context. The sample belongs to a study of blood T cell repertoires in COVID-19. The CDR3 runs 13 residues. CDR1 is SGHAT and CDR2 is FQNNGV in the germline V gene. V was clipped by 4 bases and J by 4 bases, with 8 bases between them. TCRdb's copy holds only in-frame clones and misses some; the assay was immunoSEQ multiplex PCR. The sample lists some 150,000 clones; roughly nine tenths were seen once. Sequences were obtained from peripheral blood. The sequence was obtained from a woman aged 40 to 49 with acute or convalescent COVID-19. V gene TRBV11-2 combines with J gene TRBJ2-1; the D gene is possibly TRBD1 (5 bases). DNA for the CDR3: TGTGCCAGCAGCTCAAGACAGTACAATGAGCAGTTCTTC. It yields the protein CASSSRQYNEQFF.